Presented here are 29 T cell receptor beta chains from one specimen sequenced in a study of cytomegalovirus exposure and HLA in healthy donors. Use of 60 Vbeta and 13 Jbeta primers characterized the PCR. Sequenced by immunoSEQ multiplex PCR; TCRdb stores in-frame clones only, minus some. The sample lists some 150,000 clones; 75% to 85% were seen once. The sample consisted of PBMCs. The receptors here all came from a female donor in good health and CMV-seronegative.

A note on this clone: At one end, the junction sequence differs from germline, possibly due to a read error. V usage is TRBV27 and J usage is TRBJ2-1; 9 bases are a match to TRBD2. This CDR3 has 14 residues. CDR1 MNHEY and CDR2 SMNVEV come from the germline V gene (reference sequence). The CDR3 nucleotides are TGTGCCAGCACTTTAGCGGGAGATAGCGATGAGCAGTTCTTC. It specifies CASTLAGDSDEQFF.

The rearrangement uses TRBV30 and TRBJ1-1; D is ambiguous. The V end lost 4 bases, the J end lost 1 base, and 10 bases lay between the germline ends. The germline CDR1 and CDR2 sequences are GTSNPN and SVGIG (reference sequence). This CDR3 spans 13 amino acids. In nucleotides, the CDR3 is TGTGCCTGGAACGAGGGATCGAACACTGAAGCTTTCTTT. It codes for CAWNEGSNTEAFF.

The chain uses TRBV7-3 and TRBJ2-1; D might be TRBD2 (6 bases). Trimming cost V 3 bases and J 6 bases, with 15 bases left between them. CDR3 length: 15 amino acids. The V gene's germline CDR1 is SGHTA and CDR2 FQGTGA. The CDR3 nucleotides read TGTGCCAGCAGCTTGGAGGGTCCCCCCCCCAATGAGCAGTTCTTC. Amino acid sequence: CASSLEGPPPNEQFF.

The V and J genes are TRBV29-1 and TRBJ1-1; D gene ambiguous. Germline CDR1 SQVTM, CDR2 ANQGSEA. CDR3 size: 15 residues. V lost 7 bases and J 5 bases, leaving 23 bases between the germline ends. The CDR3 reads CSAHEGPGLGTEAFF. DNA for the CDR3: TGCAGCGCCCACGAAGGGCCCGGACTGGGGACTGAAGCTTTCTTT.

In DNA form, the CDR3 reads TGTGCCACCAGCAGAGAGGGGGGGCGGACCTCTGGAAACACCATATATTTT. Its translation: CATSREGGRTSGNTIYF. The V and J genes are TRBV15 and TRBJ1-3, with a possible D match to TRBD1 (6 bases). The CDR3 length is 17 residues. V was shortened by 0 bases and J by 0 bases, with 12 bases between the two germline ends. Per the germline V gene, CDR1 is LNHNV and CDR2 is YYDKDF (reference sequence).

This clone was detected only once. This chain connects TRBV4-3 to TRBJ2-2; D may be TRBD2 (5 bases). The CDR3 loop spans 17 amino acids. Germline loops: CDR1 LGHNA, CDR2 YSLEER. Trimming left V 4 bases short and J 2 bases short, with 17 bases between. CDR3 bases: TGCGCCAGCAGCCCGTTACTAGAAAGTTTCAACACCGGGGAGCTGTTTTTT. Amino acid sequence: CASSPLLESFNTGELFF.

Remarks on this clone: One end of the junction does not line up with germline, which may come from a read error. The CDR3: CAWSFNRLFVSGANGLTF. Here the CDR3 DNA reads TGTGCCTGGAGTTTCAACAGGTTATTCGTCTCTGGGGCCAACGGCCTGACTTTC. The chain carries TRBV30 and TRBJ2-6, with D maybe TRBD1 (5 bases). The germline V gene has CDR1 GTSNPN and CDR2 SVGIG (reference sequence). The CDR3 has 18 residues.

This chain links TRBV5-6 with TRBJ2-7; 12 bases match TRBD1. CDR3 size: 18 residues. Unmatched junction bases numbered 12, after V lost 2 bases and J lost 3 bases. From germline, CDR1 is SGHDT and CDR2 YYEEEE. The CDR3 DNA follows: TGTGCCAGCAGCTTTGGGACAGGGGGCCCCAGGAGGGTCTACGAGCAGTACTTC. This sequence encodes CASSFGTGGPRRVYEQYF.

CDR3 sequence: CASSFRLAGRYEQYF. CDR3 nucleotides: TGTGCCAGCAGCTTTAGACTAGCGGGGAGATACGAGCAGTACTTC. V is TRBV7-3 and J is TRBJ2-7; 11 bases align to TRBD2. Germline V gene sequence: CDR1 SGHTA, CDR2 FQGTGA. The CDR3 is made up of 15 amino acids. The J segment lost 4 bases and the V segment lost 3 bases, leaving 5 bases of the junction unmatched.

CDR3 coding DNA: TGTGCCAGCAGCGAAACAGGACCCGCAACTAATGAAAAACTGTTTTTT. It translates to CASSETGPATNEKLFF. The chain employs TRBV28 and TRBJ1-4; D possibly corresponds to TRBD1 (5 bases). The V end lost 6 bases, the J end lost 0 bases, and 14 bases lay between the germline ends. CDR3 length equals 16 residues. Germline V gene lookup returns CDR1 MDHEN and CDR2 SYDVKM.

The chain uses TRBV10-3 and TRBJ1-1; 7 bases are shared with TRBD1. The CDR3 consists of 12 residues. From germline, CDR1 is ENHRY and CDR2 SYGVKD. The J segment lost 7 bases and the V segment lost 10 bases, leaving 9 bases of the junction unmatched. The CDR3 DNA follows: TGTGCCAGCCGCAACCAGGGGGGTGAAGCTTTCTTT. It codes for CASRNQGGEAFF.

J is TRBJ2-5 and V is TRBV9; TRBD1 agrees at 8 bases. The CDR3 totals 19 residues. V gave up 1 base and J gave up 0 bases; unmatched junction bases: 14. Germline V gives CDR1 SGDLS, CDR2 YYNGEE. In DNA form, the CDR3 reads TGTGCCAGCAGCGTACGATACAGGGGGAGTCAGCCCCACCAAGAGACCCAGTACTTC. Protein: CASSVRYRGSQPHQETQYF.

This clone turned up a few times. The genes are TRBV6-6 and TRBJ2-7; tentative D call: TRBD1 (6 bases). The germline V and J ends were trimmed by 2 bases and 2 bases, with 7 bases remaining between them. This CDR3 region has 13 residues. From germline, CDR1 is MNHNY and CDR2 SVGAGI (reference sequence). The CDR3 nucleotides read TGTGCCAGCAGTTACAGGGGGACCTACGAGCAGTACTTC. The encoded protein is CASSYRGTYEQYF.

V and J are TRBV29-1 and TRBJ1-4; D is perhaps TRBD1 (5 bases). CDR3 size: 16 residues. Between the trimmed V and J ends, which lost 4 bases and 4 bases, there was a span of 19 bases. The germline gives CDR1 SQVTM, CDR2 ANQGSEA. The CDR3 sequence is CSVGVRTGDHNEKLFF. Here the CDR3 DNA reads TGCAGCGTTGGGGTGAGGACGGGGGACCATAATGAAAAACTGTTTTTT.

The J gene is TRBJ2-3, the V gene TRBV5-1; the match to TRBD1 covers 7 bases. Germline CDR1 SGHRS, CDR2 YFSETQ. The CDR3 contains 14 residues. With V trimmed by 5 bases and J by 2 bases, 5 bases remained unmatched. CDR3 residues: CASRRGTVTDTQYF. The CDR3 nucleotides are TGCGCCAGCAGGCGAGGGACAGTCACAGATACGCAGTATTTT. The variable domain in full, with the rest retrieved from reference TRBV5-1 and TRBJ2-3, is KAGVTQTPRYLIKTRGQQVTLSCSPISGHRSVSWYQQTPGQGLQFLFEYFSETQRNKGNFPGRFSGRQFSNSRSEMNVSTLELGDSALYLCASRRGTVTDTQYFGPGTRLTVL.

This clone showed up just once. This chain connects TRBV4-1 to TRBJ2-1; 12 bases are shared with TRBD2. Germline values: CDR1 MGHRA, CDR2 YSYEKL. This CDR3 is 16 amino acids long. Unmatched junction bases numbered 3, after V lost 2 bases and J lost 4 bases. The CDR3 sequence: CASSQRTSGAYNEQFF. The CDR3 DNA reads TGCGCCAGCAGCCAAAGGACTAGCGGGGCGTACAATGAGCAGTTCTTC.

The rearrangement links TRBV18 to TRBJ1-4; D possibly corresponds to TRBD1 (5 bases). The CDR3 has 14 amino acids. Per the germline V gene, CDR1 is KGHSH and CDR2 is LQKENI. The germline V and J ends were trimmed by 10 bases and 4 bases, with 16 bases remaining between them. CDR3 residues: CATRAGLVNEKLFF. The CDR3 DNA reads TGTGCCACGAGGGCGGGACTCGTTAATGAAAAACTGTTTTTT.

This chain joins TRBV18 and TRBJ2-1; TRBD1 might be the D (6 bases). This CDR3 region has 17 residues. Trimming cost V 2 bases and J 4 bases, with 18 bases left between them. Per the germline V gene, CDR1 is KGHSH and CDR2 is LQKENI. The CDR3 sequence is CASSPITGSRGYNEQFF. CDR3 bases: TGTGCCAGCTCACCAATTACAGGGTCGAGGGGATACAATGAGCAGTTCTTC.

This sequence joins TRBV7-3 and TRBJ2-2, with 11 bases identical to TRBD2. The ends lost 5 bases at V and 4 bases at J; junction bases unmatched: 6. Germline V gene lookup returns CDR1 SGHTA and CDR2 FQGTGA. The CDR3 loop spans 16 amino acids. This CDR3 is CASSRTGTSGTGELFF. In DNA form, the CDR3 reads TGTGCCAGCAGCAGAACCGGGACTAGCGGCACCGGGGAGCTGTTTTTT.

This sequence joins TRBV27 and TRBJ2-6; TRBD2 might be the D (7 bases). This CDR3 contains 14 residues. Germline CDR1 reads MNHEY; CDR2 reads SMNVEV (reference sequence). The ends were cut back, 7 bases at V and 4 bases at J, with 11 bases in the middle. CDR3 nucleotide sequence: TGTGCCAGCACGCGGGGGCTGGGGGCCAACGTCCTGACTTTC. Its translation is CASTRGLGANVLTF.

The chain combines TRBV5-1 with TRBJ2-4; D is possibly TRBD1 (5 bases). Germline lookup yields CDR1 SGHRS and CDR2 YFSETQ. The CDR3 is 14 amino acids. V lost 0 bases and J lost 5, with 9 bases in between. CDR3 DNA: TGCGCCAGCAGCTTGGGGGGCGCGGAAAACATTCAGTACTTC. This encodes CASSLGGAENIQYF.

The chain has TRBV2 and TRBJ1-2; perhaps TRBD1 as D (5 bases). V lost 6 bases, J lost 2 bases, and 13 bases lay in between. In germline, CDR1 is SNHLY, CDR2 FYNNEI. The CDR3 is 14 amino acids. The CDR3 loop is CASSQIDRNYGYTF. The CDR3 DNA sequence: TGTGCCAGCAGCCAAATTGACAGAAACTATGGCTACACCTTC.

This chain joins TRBV19 and TRBJ1-1; a possible D gene is TRBD1 (6 bases). Trimming stripped 6 bases from V and 1 base from J, with 12 bases between. The germline CDR1 and CDR2 sequences are LNHDA and SQIVND (reference sequence). This CDR3 is 14 amino acids long. The CDR3 here is CASSLAGQNTEAFF. CDR3 nucleotides: TGTGCCAGTAGCCTAGCGGGACAGAACACTGAAGCTTTCTTT.

In regard to this clone: This specimen includes other DNA sequences encoding the same CDR3. The gene calls are TRBV5-1 and TRBJ2-3, with TRBD2 matching over 10 bases. This CDR3 region has 16 residues. Germline values: CDR1 SGHRS, CDR2 YFSETQ. Trimming took 0 bases from V and 1 from J; bases not matched to a gene: 2. The CDR3 loop reads CASSLGGLAGTDTQYF. For the CDR3, the DNA is TGCGCCAGCAGCTTGGGAGGACTAGCGGGCACAGATACGCAGTATTTT. Looking up the rest from reference TRBV5-1 and TRBJ2-3 gives the full variable domain: KAGVTQTPRYLIKTRGQQVTLSCSPISGHRSVSWYQQTPGQGLQFLFEYFSETQRNKGNFPGRFSGRQFSNSRSEMNVSTLELGDSALYLCASSLGGLAGTDTQYFGPGTRLTVL.

The gene calls are TRBV7-9 and TRBJ2-2; weak D call: TRBD1 (5 bases). V gave up 11 bases and J gave up 5 bases, with 24 bases separating them. Germline CDR1 reads SEHNR; CDR2 reads FQNEAQ (reference sequence). This CDR3 comprises 16 residues. The CDR3 reads CAETLYGHPETGELFF. Written as DNA, the CDR3 is TGTGCCGAAACCCTATATGGACACCCAGAGACCGGGGAGCTGTTTTTT.

The chain couples TRBV5-6 to TRBJ1-5; a possible D gene is TRBD1 (6 bases). The CDR3 runs to 15 residues. V lost 2 bases and J 3 bases, leaving 12 bases between the germline ends. Germline assignment: CDR1 SGHDT and CDR2 YYEEEE. CDR3 nucleotide sequence: TGTGCCAGCAGCTTTGGACAGTTCGACAATCAGCCCCAGCATTTT. Its translation is CASSFGQFDNQPQHF.

On this clone: At one end the junction does not follow the germline gene, possibly because of a read error. The rearrangement joins TRBV7-2 to TRBJ2-7; a possible D gene is TRBD1 (6 bases). The V gene's germline CDR1 is SGHTA and CDR2 FQGNSA. There are 14 residues in the CDR3. This CDR3 reads CASRANRVSHEQYF. The DNA for the CDR3 is TGTGCCAGCAGAGCAAACAGGGTCTCCCACGAGCAGTACTTC.

This chain links TRBV28 with TRBJ1-2, with a possible D match to TRBD1 (5 bases). The CDR3 extends over 12 amino acids. CDR1 and CDR2 from the germline V gene are MDHEN and SYDVKM. The V and J ends lost 7 bases and 4 bases respectively, with 10 bases between them. DNA for the CDR3: TGTGCCAGCACCGCAGGGTCCTATGGCTACACCTTC. It yields the protein CASTAGSYGYTF.

The chain couples TRBV5-1 to TRBJ1-1; no firm D call. Germline loops: CDR1 SGHRS, CDR2 YFSETQ. V lost 0 bases, J lost 4 bases, and 13 bases lay in between. The CDR3 consists of 15 residues. The CDR3 is CASSLAGSDITEAFF. The DNA for the CDR3 is TGCGCCAGCAGCTTGGCCGGGTCCGATATCACTGAAGCTTTCTTT.